This TCR beta chain was documented in a study of blood T cell repertoires in COVID-19. Study at large: The United States, Italy and Spain were the sources of the acute and convalescent COVID-19 samples. From T cells, B-cell-depleted T cells, or PBMCs came the material, which was cDNA or gDNA.

The CDR3 loop spans 15 amino acids. The V and J ends lost 0 bases and 0 bases respectively, with 9 bases between them. Germline loops: CDR1 SGHRS, CDR2 YFSETQ. Authors' processing steps: It was from reference gene primer amplification that nucleated cell counts were estimated. Method: immunoSEQ multiplex PCR; TCRdb's copy keeps in-frame clones and lacks some. That table furnishes V, J and clone size, whereas the DNA furnished D and trimming. The sample has about 95,000 clones, roughly 89% seen once. The sequence was obtained from a woman in her 70s with acute or convalescent COVID-19. Sample: peripheral blood. This chain uses TRBV5-1 with TRBJ1-1; D unclear. The CDR3 reads CASSLAPGVNTEAFF. CDR3 DNA: TGCGCCAGCAGCTTGGCCCCCGGGGTGAACACTGAAGCTTTCTTT.